The following is a T cell receptor (beta chain) sequence with its context. The sample belongs to a study of blood T cell repertoires in COVID-19. About the research overall: COVID-19 samples, acute and convalescent, were from the United States, Italy and Spain. Sample material is recorded as cDNA or gDNA derived from T cells, B-cell-depleted T cells, or PBMCs.

As originally analysed: Amplification of reference gene primers provided the estimated nucleated cell counts. TCRdb's table, derived via immunoSEQ multiplex PCR, lists solely in-frame clones and lacks some. That table supplies the V and J calls and clone size; D and trimming were determined from the DNA. The sample lists approximately 150,000 clones, around 84% seen once, with approximately 18% in the top ten. Germline values: CDR1 SGDLS, CDR2 YYNGEE. The length of the CDR3 is 13 residues. V lost 7 bases to trimming and J lost 10 bases, with 15 bases between them. Source material: peripheral blood. The chain combines TRBV9 with TRBJ1-6, with D tentatively TRBD1 (5 bases). The sequence came from a woman older than 75 with acute or convalescent COVID-19. The CDR3 region has the DNA TGTGCCAGCCAGCGGGGGGAACGGTCACCCCTCCACTTT. This encodes CASQRGERSPLHF.